The table lists the clone carrying this T cell receptor (beta chain) with a few counts. Its antigen is not known. TCR alpha and TCR beta cDNA libraries with sample barcodes and UMIs came from 5'RACE using constant-segment primers. Via MiXCR, TCRdb re-called the 5' RACE reads, giving one row per CDR3 protein. Here the sample spans about 430,000 distinct CDR3 sequences, more than 20% being singletons. Looked up from germline, CDR1 is LNHNV and CDR2 is YYDKDF (reference sequence). The V and J ends lost 0 bases and 3 bases respectively, with 11 bases between them. CDR3 size: 15 residues. The source of the sample is a study of T-cell memory formation after mild COVID-19. Overall study results and limits: Contracting clones, day 15 to 85, had balanced CD4/CD8, and later expanders favored CD4+. Those CD4+ clones that contracted were mainly in CM and EM (CD8+ ones in EMRA).

The chain couples TRBV15 to TRBJ1-1; possibly TRBD1 for D (5 bases). The clonotype originates from an adult woman who had mild COVID-19 (a few samples of this study predate the infection). Cell type and time point are not known. The sequencing sample was made of PBMCs or a T cell subset sorted from them (not recorded which). The CDR3 DNA reads TGTGCCACCAGCAGAGATGTCAGGGTAGACACTGAAGCTTTCTTT. This encodes CATSRDVRVDTEAFF.